What follows is one T cell receptor (beta chain) and its context. V shed 0 bases and J shed 3 bases, with 6 bases lying between them. Germline CDR1 ENHRY, CDR2 SYGVKD. The CDR3 sequence is 13 residues long. This record belongs to a study of control samples from healthy donors and cancer patients. Clones were read by immunoSEQ multiplex PCR, and TCRdb kept only the in-frame ones, dropping some. The sample has roughly 160,000 clones; 88% are singletons. This receptor was obtained from a woman aged 25 to 39 in good health. Sequencing input: blood. The rearrangement joins TRBV10-3 to TRBJ2-7; D is uncertain. The CDR3 DNA sequence: TGTGCCATCAGTGAGTCCCCAGACTACGAGCAGTACTTC. Its translation: CAISESPDYEQYF.